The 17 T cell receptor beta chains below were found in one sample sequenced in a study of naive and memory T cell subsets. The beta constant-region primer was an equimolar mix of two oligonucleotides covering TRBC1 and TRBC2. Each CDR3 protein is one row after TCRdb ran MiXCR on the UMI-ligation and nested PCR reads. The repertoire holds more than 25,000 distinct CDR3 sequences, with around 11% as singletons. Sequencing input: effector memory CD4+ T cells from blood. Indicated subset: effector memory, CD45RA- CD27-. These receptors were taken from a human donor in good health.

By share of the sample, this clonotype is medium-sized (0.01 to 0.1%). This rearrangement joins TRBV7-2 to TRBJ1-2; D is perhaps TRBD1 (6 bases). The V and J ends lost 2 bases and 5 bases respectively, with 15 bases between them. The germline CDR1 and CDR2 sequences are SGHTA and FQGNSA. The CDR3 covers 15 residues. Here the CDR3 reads CASSLNQGRGYGYTF. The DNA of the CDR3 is TGTGCCAGCAGCTTAAACCAGGGGCGCGGGTATGGCTACACCTTC. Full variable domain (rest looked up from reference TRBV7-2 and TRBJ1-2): GAGVSQSPSNKVTEKGKDVELRCDPISGHTALYWYRQSLGQGLEFLIYFQGNSAPDKSGLPSDRFSAERTGGSVSTLTIQRTQQEDSAVYLCASSLNQGRGYGYTFGSGTRLTVV.

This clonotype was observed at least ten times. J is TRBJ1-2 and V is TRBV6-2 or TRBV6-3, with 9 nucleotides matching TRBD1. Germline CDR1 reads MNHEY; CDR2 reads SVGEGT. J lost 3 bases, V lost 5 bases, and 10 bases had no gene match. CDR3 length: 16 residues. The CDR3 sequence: CASSRGRDRADYGYTF. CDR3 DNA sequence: TGTGCCAGCAGTCGAGGCCGGGACAGGGCTGACTATGGCTACACCTTC.

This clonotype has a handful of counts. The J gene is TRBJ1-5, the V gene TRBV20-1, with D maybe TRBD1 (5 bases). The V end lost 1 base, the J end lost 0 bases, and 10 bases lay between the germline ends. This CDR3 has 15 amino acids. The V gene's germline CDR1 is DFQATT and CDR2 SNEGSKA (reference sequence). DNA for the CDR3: TGCAGTGCTAGAGGGGGGGGTACTAGCAATCAGCCCCAGCATTTT. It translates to CSARGGGTSNQPQHF.

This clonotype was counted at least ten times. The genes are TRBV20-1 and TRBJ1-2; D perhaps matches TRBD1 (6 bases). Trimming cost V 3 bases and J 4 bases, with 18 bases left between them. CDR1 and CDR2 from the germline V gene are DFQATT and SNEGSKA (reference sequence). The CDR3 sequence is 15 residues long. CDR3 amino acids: CSARDFTGALYGYTF. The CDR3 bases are TGCAGTGCTAGGGATTTTACGGGGGCGCTCTATGGCTACACCTTC.

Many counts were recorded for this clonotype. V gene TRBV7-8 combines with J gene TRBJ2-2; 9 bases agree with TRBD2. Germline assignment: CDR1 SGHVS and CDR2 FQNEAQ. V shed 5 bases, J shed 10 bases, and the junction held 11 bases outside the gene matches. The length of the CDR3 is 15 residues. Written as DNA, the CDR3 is TGTGCCAGCAGCGATCCGGGACTAGCTGCCGCGGAGCTGTTTTTT. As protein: CASSDPGLAAAELFF.

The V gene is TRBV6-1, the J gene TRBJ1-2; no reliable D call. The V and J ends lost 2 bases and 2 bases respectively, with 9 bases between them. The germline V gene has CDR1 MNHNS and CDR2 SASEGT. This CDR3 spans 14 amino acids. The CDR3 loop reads CASSEFAGNYGYTF. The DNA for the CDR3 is TGTGCCAGCAGTGAATTCGCAGGAAACTATGGCTACACCTTC.

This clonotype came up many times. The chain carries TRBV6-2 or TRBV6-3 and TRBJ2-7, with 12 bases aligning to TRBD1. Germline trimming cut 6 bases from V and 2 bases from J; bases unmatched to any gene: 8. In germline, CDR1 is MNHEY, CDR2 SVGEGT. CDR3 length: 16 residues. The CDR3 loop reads CASRSSGTGGTYEQYF. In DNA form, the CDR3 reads TGTGCCAGCAGGTCCTCCGGGACAGGGGGCACCTACGAGCAGTACTTC.

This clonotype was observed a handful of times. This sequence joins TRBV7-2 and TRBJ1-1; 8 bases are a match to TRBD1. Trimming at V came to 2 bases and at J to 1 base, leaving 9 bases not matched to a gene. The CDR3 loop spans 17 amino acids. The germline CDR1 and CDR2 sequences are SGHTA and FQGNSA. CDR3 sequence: CASSLRVSGQANTEAFF. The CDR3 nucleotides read TGTGCCAGCAGCTTAAGGGTTTCGGGACAGGCGAACACTGAAGCTTTCTTT.

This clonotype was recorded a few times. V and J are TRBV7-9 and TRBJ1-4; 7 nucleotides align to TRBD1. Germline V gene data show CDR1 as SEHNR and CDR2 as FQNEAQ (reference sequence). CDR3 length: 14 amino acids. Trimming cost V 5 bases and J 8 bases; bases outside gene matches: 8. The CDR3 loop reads CASSPGTAEEKLFF. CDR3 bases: TGTGCCAGCAGCCCCGGGACAGCGGAGGAAAAACTGTTTTTT.

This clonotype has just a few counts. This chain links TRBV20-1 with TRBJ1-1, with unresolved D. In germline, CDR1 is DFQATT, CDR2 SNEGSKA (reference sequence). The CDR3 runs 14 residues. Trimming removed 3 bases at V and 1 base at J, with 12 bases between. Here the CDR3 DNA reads TGCAGTGCTAGGGGCCCAGCAGGGAACACTGAAGCTTTCTTT. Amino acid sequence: CSARGPAGNTEAFF.

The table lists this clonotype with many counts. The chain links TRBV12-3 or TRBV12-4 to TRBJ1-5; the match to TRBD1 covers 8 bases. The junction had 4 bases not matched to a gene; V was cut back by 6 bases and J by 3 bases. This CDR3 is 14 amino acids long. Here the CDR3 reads CASSRQGSNQPQHF. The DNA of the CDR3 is TGTGCCAGCAGCCGACAGGGGTCCAATCAGCCCCAGCATTTT.

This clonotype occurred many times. The CDR3, as DNA: TGCAGCGTTGCCCAGGGCTTTAGCGATGGCTACACCTTC. It translates to CSVAQGFSDGYTF. The J gene is TRBJ1-2, the V gene TRBV29-1, with D possibly being TRBD1 (5 bases). Germline lookup yields CDR1 SQVTM and CDR2 ANQGSEA. Trimming shortened V by 4 bases and J by 6 bases, and 15 bases separated the two germline ends. The CDR3 has 13 residues.

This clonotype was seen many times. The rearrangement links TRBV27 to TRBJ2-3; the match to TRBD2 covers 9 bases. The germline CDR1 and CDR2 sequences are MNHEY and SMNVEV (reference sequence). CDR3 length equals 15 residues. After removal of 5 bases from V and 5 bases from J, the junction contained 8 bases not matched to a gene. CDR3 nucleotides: TGTGCCAGCAGTCCCCAGCGGGAGGCGGGAGATACGCAGTATTTT. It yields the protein CASSPQREAGDTQYF.

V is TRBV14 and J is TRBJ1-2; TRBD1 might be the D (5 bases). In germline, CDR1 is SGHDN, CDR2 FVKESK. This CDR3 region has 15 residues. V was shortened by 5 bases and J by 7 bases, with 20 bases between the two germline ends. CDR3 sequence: CASSAGTAGEGGYTF. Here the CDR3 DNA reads TGTGCCAGCAGCGCCGGGACCGCTGGGGAGGGTGGCTACACCTTC.

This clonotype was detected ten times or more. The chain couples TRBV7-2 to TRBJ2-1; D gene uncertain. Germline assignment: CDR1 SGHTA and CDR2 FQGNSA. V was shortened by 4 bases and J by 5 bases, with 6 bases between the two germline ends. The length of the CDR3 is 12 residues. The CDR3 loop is CASSSNNNEQFF. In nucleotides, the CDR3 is TGTGCCAGCAGCTCTAATAACAATGAGCAGTTCTTC.

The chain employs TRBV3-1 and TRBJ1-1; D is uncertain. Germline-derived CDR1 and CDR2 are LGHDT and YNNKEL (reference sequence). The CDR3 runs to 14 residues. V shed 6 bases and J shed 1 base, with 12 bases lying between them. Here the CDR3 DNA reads TGTGCCAGCAGACCTCAAAGGGCGAACACTGAAGCTTTCTTT. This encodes CASRPQRANTEAFF.

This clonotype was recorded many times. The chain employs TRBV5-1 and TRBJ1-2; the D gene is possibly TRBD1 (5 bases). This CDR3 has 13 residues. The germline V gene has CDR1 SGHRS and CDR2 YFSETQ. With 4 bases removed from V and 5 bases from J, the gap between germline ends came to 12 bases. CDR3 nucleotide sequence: TGCGCCAGCAGCCCAGGGAACAAGTATGGCTACACCTTC. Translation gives CASSPGNKYGYTF.